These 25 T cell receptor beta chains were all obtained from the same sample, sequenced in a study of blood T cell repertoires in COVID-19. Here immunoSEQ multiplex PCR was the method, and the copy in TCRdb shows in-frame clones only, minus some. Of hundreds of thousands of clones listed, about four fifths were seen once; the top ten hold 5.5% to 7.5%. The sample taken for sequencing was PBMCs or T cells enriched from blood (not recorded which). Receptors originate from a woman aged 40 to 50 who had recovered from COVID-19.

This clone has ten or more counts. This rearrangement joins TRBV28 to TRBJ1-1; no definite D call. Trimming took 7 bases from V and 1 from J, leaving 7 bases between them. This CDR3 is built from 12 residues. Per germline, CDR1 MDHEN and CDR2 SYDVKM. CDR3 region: CASTGRNTEAFF. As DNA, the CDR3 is TGTGCCAGCACGGGAAGGAACACTGAAGCTTTCTTT.

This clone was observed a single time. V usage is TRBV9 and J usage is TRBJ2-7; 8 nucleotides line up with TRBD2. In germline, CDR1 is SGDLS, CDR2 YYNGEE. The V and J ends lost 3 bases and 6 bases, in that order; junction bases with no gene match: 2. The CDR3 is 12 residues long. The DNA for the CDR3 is TGTGCCAGCAGCGCGGGAGGGCGCGAGCAGTACGTC. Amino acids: CASSAGGREQYV.

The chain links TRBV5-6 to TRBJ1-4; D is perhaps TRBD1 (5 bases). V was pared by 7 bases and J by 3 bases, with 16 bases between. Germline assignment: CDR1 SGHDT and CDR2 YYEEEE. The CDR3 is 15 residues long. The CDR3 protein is CASRFWGRSNEKLFF. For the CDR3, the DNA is TGTGCCAGCCGATTTTGGGGCAGGTCTAATGAAAAACTGTTTTTT.

Written as DNA, the CDR3 is TGTGCCAGCAGTCAACGTGGGTCTAGGAATTCACCCCTCCACTTT. The encoded protein is CASSQRGSRNSPLHF. The chain recombines TRBV5-4 with TRBJ1-6; D unresolved. V was trimmed by 5 bases and J by 7 bases, leaving 16 bases between them. CDR3 size: 15 residues. Germline V gene sequence: CDR1 SGHNT, CDR2 YYREEE (reference sequence).

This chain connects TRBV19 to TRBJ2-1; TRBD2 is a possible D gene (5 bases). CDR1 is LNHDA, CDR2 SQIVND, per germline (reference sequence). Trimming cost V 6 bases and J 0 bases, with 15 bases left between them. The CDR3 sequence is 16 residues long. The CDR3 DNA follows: TGTGCCAGTAGCTTAGATAGCGCCGGCTCCTACAATGAGCAGTTCTTC. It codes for CASSLDSAGSYNEQFF.

The CDR3 DNA is TGTGCCAGCAGCTTAGTAGCAGGGCAGGCCTATGGCTACACCTTC. Its protein product is CASSLVAGQAYGYTF. The chain recombines TRBV7-2 with TRBJ1-2, with D perhaps matching TRBD1 (5 bases). The V end lost 1 base, the J end lost 4 bases, and 13 bases lay between the germline ends. CDR3 length: 15 residues. Germline CDR1 reads SGHTA; CDR2 reads FQGNSA.

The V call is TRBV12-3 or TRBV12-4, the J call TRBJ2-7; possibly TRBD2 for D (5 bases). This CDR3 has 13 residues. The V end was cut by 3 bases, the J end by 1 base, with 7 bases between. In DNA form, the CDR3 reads TGTGCCAGCAGTTTCGGGGAGTCCTACGAGCAGTACTTC. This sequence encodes CASSFGESYEQYF.

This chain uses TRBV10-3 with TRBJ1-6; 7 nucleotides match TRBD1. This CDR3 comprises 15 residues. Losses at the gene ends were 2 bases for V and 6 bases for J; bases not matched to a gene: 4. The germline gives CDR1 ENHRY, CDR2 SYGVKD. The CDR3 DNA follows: TGTGCCATCAGTGAGGGGACAGCGTCTAATTCACCCCTCCACTTT. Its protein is CAISEGTASNSPLHF.

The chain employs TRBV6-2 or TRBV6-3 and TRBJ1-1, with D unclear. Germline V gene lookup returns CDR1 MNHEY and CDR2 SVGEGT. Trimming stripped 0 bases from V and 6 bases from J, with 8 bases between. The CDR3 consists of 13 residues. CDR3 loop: CASSYSGRSEAFF. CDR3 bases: TGTGCCAGCAGTTACTCAGGGAGATCTGAAGCTTTCTTT.

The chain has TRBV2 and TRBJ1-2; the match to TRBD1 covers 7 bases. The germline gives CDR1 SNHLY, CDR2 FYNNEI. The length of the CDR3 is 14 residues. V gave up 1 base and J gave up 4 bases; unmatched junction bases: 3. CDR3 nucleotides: TGTGCCAGCAGTGAAGTAAGGGGGCCCTATGGCTACACCTTC. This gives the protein CASSEVRGPYGYTF.

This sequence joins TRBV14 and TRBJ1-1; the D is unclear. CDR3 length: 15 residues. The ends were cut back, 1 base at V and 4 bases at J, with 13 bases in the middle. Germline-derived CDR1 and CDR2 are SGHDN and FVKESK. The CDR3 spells CASSQVMGAGTEAFF. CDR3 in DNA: TGTGCCAGCAGCCAAGTTATGGGAGCGGGCACTGAAGCTTTCTTT.

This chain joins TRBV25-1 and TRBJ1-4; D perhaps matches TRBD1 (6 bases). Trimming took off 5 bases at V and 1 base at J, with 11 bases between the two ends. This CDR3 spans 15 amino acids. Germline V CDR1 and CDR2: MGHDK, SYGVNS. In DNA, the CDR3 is TGTGCCAGCAGTAAACAGGGTGTAACTAATGAAAAACTGTTTTTT. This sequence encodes CASSKQGVTNEKLFF.

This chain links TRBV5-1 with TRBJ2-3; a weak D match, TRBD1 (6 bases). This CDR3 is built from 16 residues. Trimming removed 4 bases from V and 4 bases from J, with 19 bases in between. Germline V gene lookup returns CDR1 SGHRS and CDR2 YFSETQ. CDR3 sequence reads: CASSGTRRRGPDTQYF. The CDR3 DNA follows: TGCGCCAGCAGCGGGACACGCAGGAGAGGGCCAGATACGCAGTATTTT.

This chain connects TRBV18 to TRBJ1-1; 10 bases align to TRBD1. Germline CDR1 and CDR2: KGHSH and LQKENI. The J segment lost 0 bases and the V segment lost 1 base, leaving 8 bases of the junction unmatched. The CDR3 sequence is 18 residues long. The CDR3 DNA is TGTGCCAGCTCACCACGGGACAGGGGCTTTCCTATGAACACTGAAGCTTTCTTT. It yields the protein CASSPRDRGFPMNTEAFF.

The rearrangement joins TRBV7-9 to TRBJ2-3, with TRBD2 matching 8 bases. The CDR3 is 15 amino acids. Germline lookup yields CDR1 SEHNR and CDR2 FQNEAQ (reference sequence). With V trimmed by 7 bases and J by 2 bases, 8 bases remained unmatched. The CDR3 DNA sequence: TGTGCCAGCACCGGTACTAGCGGACTCACAGATACGCAGTATTTT. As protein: CASTGTSGLTDTQYF. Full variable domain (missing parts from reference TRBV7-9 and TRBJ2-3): DTGVSQNPRHKITKRGQNVTFRCDPISEHNRLYWYRQTLGQGPEFLTYFQNEAQLEKSRLLSDRFSAERPKGSFSTLEIQRTEQGDSAMYLCASTGTSGLTDTQYFGPGTRLTVL.

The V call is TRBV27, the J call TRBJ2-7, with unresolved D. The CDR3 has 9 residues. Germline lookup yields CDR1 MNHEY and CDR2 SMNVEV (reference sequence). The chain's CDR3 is CASSSLVCV. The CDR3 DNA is TGTGCCAGCAGTTCCCTAGTATGTGTC.

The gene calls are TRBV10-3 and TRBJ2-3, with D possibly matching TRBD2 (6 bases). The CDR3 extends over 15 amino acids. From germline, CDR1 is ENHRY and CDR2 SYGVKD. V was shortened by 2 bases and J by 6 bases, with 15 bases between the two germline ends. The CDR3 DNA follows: TGTGCCATCAGTGAGGCTGACGGGAGACGTGATACGCAGTATTTT. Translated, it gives CAISEADGRRDTQYF.

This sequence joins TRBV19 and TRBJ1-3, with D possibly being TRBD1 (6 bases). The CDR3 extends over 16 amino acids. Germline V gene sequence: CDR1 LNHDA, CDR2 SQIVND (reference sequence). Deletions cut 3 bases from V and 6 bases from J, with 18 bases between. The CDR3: CASSMGPTGNANTIYF. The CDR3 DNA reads TGTGCCAGTAGTATGGGCCCAACAGGGAACGCAAACACCATATATTTT.

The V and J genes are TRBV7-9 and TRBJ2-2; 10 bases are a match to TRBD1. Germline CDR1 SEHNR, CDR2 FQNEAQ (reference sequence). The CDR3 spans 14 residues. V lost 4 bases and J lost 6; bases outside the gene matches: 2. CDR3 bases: TGTGCCAGCAGCTCGGACAGGGGGGCCGGGGAGCTGTTTTTT. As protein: CASSSDRGAGELFF.

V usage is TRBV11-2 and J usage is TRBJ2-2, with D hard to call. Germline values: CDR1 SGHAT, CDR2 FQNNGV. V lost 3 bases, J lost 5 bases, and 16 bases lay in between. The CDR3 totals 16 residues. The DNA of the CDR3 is TGTGCCAGCAGCTTCCTACTCCCCCGGAGAACCGGGGAGCTGTTTTTT. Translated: CASSFLLPRRTGELFF.

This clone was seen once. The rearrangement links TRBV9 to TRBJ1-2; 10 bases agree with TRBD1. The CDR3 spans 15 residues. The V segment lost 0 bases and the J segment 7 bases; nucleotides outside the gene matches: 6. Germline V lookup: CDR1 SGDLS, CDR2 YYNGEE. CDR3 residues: CASSVDDRGPSGYTF. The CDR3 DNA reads TGTGCCAGCAGCGTAGACGACAGGGGGCCTTCTGGCTACACCTTC. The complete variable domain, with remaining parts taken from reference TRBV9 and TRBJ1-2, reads DSGVTQTPKHLITATGQRVTLRCSPRSGDLSVYWYQQSLDQGLQFLIQYYNGEERAKGNILERFSAQQFPDLHSELNLSSLELGDSALYFCASSVDDRGPSGYTFGSGTRLTVV.

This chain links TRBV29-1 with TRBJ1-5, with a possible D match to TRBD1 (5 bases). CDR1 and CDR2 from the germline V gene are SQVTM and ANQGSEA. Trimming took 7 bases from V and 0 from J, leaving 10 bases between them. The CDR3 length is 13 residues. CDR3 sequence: CSAQTVSNQPQHF. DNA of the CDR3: TGCAGCGCCCAGACAGTTAGCAATCAGCCCCAGCATTTT. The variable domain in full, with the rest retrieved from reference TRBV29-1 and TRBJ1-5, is SAVISQKPSRDICQRGTSLTIQCQVDSQVTMMFWYRQQPGQSLTLIATANQGSEATYESGFVIDKFPISRPNLTFSTLTVSNMSPEDSSIYLCSAQTVSNQPQHFGDGTRLSIL.

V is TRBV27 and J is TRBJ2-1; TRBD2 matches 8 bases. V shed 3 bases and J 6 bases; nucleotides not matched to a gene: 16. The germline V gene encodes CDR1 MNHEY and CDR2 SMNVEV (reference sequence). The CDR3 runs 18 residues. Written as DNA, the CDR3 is TGTGCCAGCAGTTTTGTGCCTAGCGGGTTCTCTTCTATCAATGAGCAGTTCTTC. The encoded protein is CASSFVPSGFSSINEQFF.

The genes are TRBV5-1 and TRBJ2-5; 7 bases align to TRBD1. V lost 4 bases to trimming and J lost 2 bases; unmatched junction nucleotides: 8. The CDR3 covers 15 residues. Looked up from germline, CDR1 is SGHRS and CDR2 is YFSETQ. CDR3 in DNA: TGCGCCAGCAGCCCAACGGGACAGCTTCAAGAGACCCAGTACTTC. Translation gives CASSPTGQLQETQYF.

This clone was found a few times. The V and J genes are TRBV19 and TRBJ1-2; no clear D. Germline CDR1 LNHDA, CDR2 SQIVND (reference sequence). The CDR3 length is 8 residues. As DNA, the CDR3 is TGTCATAACTATGGCTACACCTTC. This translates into CHNYGYTF.